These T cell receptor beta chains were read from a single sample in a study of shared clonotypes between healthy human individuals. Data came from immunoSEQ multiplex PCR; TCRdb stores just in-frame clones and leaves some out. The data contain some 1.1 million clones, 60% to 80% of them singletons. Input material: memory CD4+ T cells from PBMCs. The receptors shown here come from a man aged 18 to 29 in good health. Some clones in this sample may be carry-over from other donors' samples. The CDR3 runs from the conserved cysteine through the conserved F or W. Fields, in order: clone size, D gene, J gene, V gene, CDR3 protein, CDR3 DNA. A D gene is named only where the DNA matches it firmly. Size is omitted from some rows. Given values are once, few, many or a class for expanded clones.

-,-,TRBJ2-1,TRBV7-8,CASGGEQFF,TGTGCCAGCGGTGGTGAGCAGTTCTTC
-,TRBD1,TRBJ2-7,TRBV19,CASRDRGDSYEQYF,TGTGCCAGCCGGGACAGGGGGGACTCCTACGAGCAGTACTTC
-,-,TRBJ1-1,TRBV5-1,CASSPGDGQNTEAFF,TGCGCCAGCAGCCCCGGGGACGGCCAGAACACTGAAGCTTTCTTT
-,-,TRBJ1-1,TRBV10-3,CAISGGLNTEAFF,TGTGCCATCAGTGGGGGGCTGAACACTGAAGCTTTCTTT
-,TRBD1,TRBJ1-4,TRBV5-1,CASSLVRQGGNEKLFF,TGCGCCAGCAGCTTGGTTAGACAGGGAGGCAATGAAAAACTGTTTTTT
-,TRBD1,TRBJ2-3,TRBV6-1,CASSGTGPTRMEPDTQYF,TGTGCCAGCAGTGGGACAGGGCCTACACGGATGGAACCAGATACGCAGTATTTT
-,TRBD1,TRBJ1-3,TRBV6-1,CASSEPGQGAGNTIYF,TGTGCCAGCAGTGAGCCGGGACAGGGGGCTGGAAACACCATATATTTT
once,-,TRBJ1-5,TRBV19,CASSVQSLGQPQHF,TGTGCCAGTAGTGTACAGTCGTTAGGACAGCCCCAGCATTTT
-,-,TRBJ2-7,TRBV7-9,CASSQARGAEQYF,TGTGCCAGCAGCCAGGCCCGGGGAGCCGAGCAGTACTTC
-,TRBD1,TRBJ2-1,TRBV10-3,CATLRDRGGDEQFF,TGTGCCACCCTCCGGGACAGGGGAGGGGATGAGCAGTTCTTC
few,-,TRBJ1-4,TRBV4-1,CASSQTVQVLNEKLFF,TGCGCCAGCAGCCAGACCGTACAGGTTCTTAATGAAAAACTGTTTTTT
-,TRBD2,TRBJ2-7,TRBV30,CAWTSGSYEQYF,TGTGCCTGGACGAGCGGGAGCTACGAGCAGTACTTC
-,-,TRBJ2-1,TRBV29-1,CSVGITPLGNEQFF,TGCAGCGTTGGTATTACTCCCCTAGGAAATGAGCAGTTCTTC
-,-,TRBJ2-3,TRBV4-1,CASSQAGPLSSTDTQYF,TGCGCCAGCAGCCAGGCGGGACCTCTCTCTAGCACAGATACGCAGTATTTT
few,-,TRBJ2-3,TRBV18,CASSLGGTDTQYF,TGTGCCAGCTCACTTGGGGGAACAGATACGCAGTATTTT
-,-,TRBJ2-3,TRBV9,CASSVGAARGTDTQYF,TGTGCCAGCAGCGTAGGGGCGGCTAGGGGCACAGATACGCAGTATTTT
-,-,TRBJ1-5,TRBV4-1,CASSLLAPRAGNQPQHF,TGCGCCAGCAGCCTCCTCGCCCCGCGAGCAGGCAATCAGCCCCAGCATTTT
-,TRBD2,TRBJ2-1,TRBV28,CASSSGLAGYNEQFF,TGTGCCAGCAGCTCTGGACTAGCGGGGTACAATGAGCAGTTCTTC
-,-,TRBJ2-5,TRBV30,CAWSVRRGSETQYF,TGTGCCTGGAGTGTACGAAGGGGGAGCGAGACCCAGTACTTC
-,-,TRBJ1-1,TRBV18,CASSPPWQGGISTEAFF,TGTGCCAGCTCACCACCGTGGCAGGGTGGAATTAGCACTGAAGCTTTCTTT
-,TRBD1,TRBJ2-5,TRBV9,CASSVWGQPQETQYF,TGTGCCAGCAGCGTTTGGGGACAGCCACAAGAGACCCAGTACTTC
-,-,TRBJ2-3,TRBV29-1,CSVEVADTQYF,TGCAGCGTTGAGGTCGCAGATACGCAGTATTTT
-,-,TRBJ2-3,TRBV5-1,CASSLGGRQGAADTQYF,TGCGCCAGCAGCTTGGGCGGGAGGCAGGGGGCGGCAGATACGCAGTATTTT
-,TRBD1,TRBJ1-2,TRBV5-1,CASSSGQGEYGYTF,TGCGCCAGCAGCTCCGGACAGGGAGAGTATGGCTACACCTTC
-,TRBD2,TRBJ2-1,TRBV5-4,CASSSSGGNNEQFF,TGTGCCAGCAGCTCTAGCGGGGGAAACAATGAGCAGTTCTTC
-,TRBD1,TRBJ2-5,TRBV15,CATSRAGTGKETQYF,TGTGCCACCAGCAGAGCCGGGACAGGGAAGGAGACCCAGTACTTC
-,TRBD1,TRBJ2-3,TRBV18,CASSRTGQITDTQYF,TGTGCCAGCTCTCGGACGGGACAGATCACAGATACGCAGTATTTT
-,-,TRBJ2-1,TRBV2,CASSDREVDEQFF,TGTGCCAGCAGTGATAGGGAAGTGGATGAGCAGTTCTTC
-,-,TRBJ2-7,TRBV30,CAWTQWLGRGPSEQYF,TGTGCCTGGACCCAGTGGTTAGGTCGGGGACCCTCGGAGCAGTACTTC
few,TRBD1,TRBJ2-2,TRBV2,CASGQGANTGELFF,TGTGCCAGCGGACAGGGGGCGAACACCGGGGAGCTGTTTTTT
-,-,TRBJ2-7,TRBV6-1,CASSEEAYEQYF,TGTGCCAGCAGTGAAGAGGCCTACGAGCAGTACTTC
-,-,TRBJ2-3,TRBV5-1,CASRRVLSTDTQYF,TGCGCCAGCAGGCGGGTCCTCAGCACAGATACGCAGTATTTT
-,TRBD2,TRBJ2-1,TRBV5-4,CASSLGGTSENEQFF,TGTGCCAGCAGCTTGGGTGGGACTAGCGAGAATGAGCAGTTCTTC
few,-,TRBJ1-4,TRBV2,CASSETGWDEKLFF,TGTGCCAGCAGTGAAACAGGGTGGGATGAAAAACTGTTTTTT
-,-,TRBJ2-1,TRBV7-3,CASSLDGFAEQFF,TGTGCCAGCAGCTTAGACGGGTTTGCTGAGCAGTTCTTC
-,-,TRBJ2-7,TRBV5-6,CASSRTTVSYEQYF,TGTGCCAGCAGCCGGACGACCGTCTCCTACGAGCAGTACTTC
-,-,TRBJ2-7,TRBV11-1,CASSLVWRGAYEQYF,TGTGCCAGCAGCTTAGTCTGGCGGGGCGCCTACGAGCAGTACTTC
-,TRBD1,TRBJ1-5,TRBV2,CASSEPGQGYQPQHF,TGTGCCAGCAGTGAACCCGGACAGGGCTATCAGCCCCAGCATTTT
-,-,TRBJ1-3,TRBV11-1,CASSLVLWPHSGNTIYF,TGTGCCAGCAGCTTAGTTTTGTGGCCCCACTCTGGAAACACCATATATTTT
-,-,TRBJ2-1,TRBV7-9,CASSPSGGPAHEQFF,TGTGCCAGCAGCCCGAGTGGCGGACCCGCTCACGAGCAGTTCTTC
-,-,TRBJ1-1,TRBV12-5,CASGLDSLGTEAFF,TGTGCTAGTGGTTTGGACAGCCTGGGGACTGAAGCTTTCTTT
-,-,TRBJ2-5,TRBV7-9,CASSVDSPLRETQYF,TGTGCCAGCAGCGTCGACAGTCCCCTAAGGGAGACCCAGTACTTC
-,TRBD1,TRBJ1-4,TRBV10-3,CAISPGQGDEKLFF,TGTGCCATCAGCCCGGGACAGGGGGATGAAAAACTGTTTTTT